The clone carrying this T cell receptor (beta chain) was seen a few times. Its antigen is not identified. Expressed TCRB transcripts were sequenced because the isolated RNA had all been reverse transcribed beforehand. Sequenced by immunoSEQ multiplex PCR; TCRdb stores in-frame clones only, minus some. Among fewer than 650,000 clones listed, around 16% were seen once. Blood was drawn once from each donor into heparinised tubes. The draws averaged about 120 mL. Trimming took 5 bases from V and 15 from J, leaving 14 bases between them. The germline gives CDR1 SGHTA, CDR2 FQGNSA. CDR3 length: 11 amino acids. This specimen comes from a study of beta chain features in type 1 diabetes. Notes on the study in general: The VDJ junctions of type 1 diabetes patients carried fewer insertions and more deletions. Within the patient group, naive, central memory and Treg TCRB repertoires appeared more similar to each other than within healthy donors. Any PCR bias toward short templates would affect both groups alike.

The sequence derives from a man younger than 35 in good health. The material sequenced was naive CD4+ T cells from blood. The chain joins TRBV7-2 to TRBJ2-1, with D perhaps TRBD2 (5 bases). In nucleotides, the CDR3 is TGTGCCAGCAGCAGCCGCTTTGAGGGGTTCTTC. Amino acid sequence: CASSSRFEGFF.